The clone carrying this T cell receptor (beta chain) came up once. Antigen unknown. A multiplex PCR was run with 60 Vbeta primers and 13 Jbeta primers. Original methodology: A later analysis tallied some 84 million unique TCR beta chains, roughly 11 million of them shared. Sequencing was performed with immunoSEQ multiplex PCR; in TCRdb, only in-frame clones are kept and a portion is missing. D and trimming come from the DNA, and the V and J calls and clone size come from that table. The sample lists more than 80,000 clones; roughly 70% were seen once. This sample was included in a study of cytomegalovirus exposure and HLA in healthy donors. Study conclusions and caveats: What a later analysis showed was that several of the most significant clusters appeared linked to common viral pathogens. The study put 150 or so TCR beta chains on its list as cytomegalovirus-associated.

This CDR3 spans 15 amino acids. Trimming removed 4 bases from V and 2 bases from J; junction bases left unmatched: 7. Looked up from germline, CDR1 is MNHEY and CDR2 is SVGAGI. The sequencing input was PBMCs. The V call is TRBV6-5, the J call TRBJ2-7, with TRBD1 matching 8 bases. This sequence was found in a man in his fifties or sixties in good health and CMV-seronegative. This CDR3 reads CASSSPGTGPYEQYF. CDR3 bases: TGTGCCAGCAGTTCGCCCGGGACAGGCCCCTACGAGCAGTACTTC.